Each of the 3 T cell receptor beta chains below was sequenced from the same sample in a study of shared clonotypes between healthy human individuals. Produced via immunoSEQ multiplex PCR; TCRdb's table is partial and in-frame only. The sample has about 120,000 clones; approximately 70% are singletons. Sequencing was performed on memory CD8+ T cells sorted from blood. Sample subset: CD45RO+ cells pooled with CCR7-negative TemRA cells. All receptors come from a woman aged 30 to 39 in good health.

This clone was observed once. V and J are TRBV27 and TRBJ2-7; 11 bases are shared with TRBD2. Per the germline V gene, CDR1 is MNHEY and CDR2 is SMNVEV (reference sequence). This CDR3 has 15 residues. The ends lost 1 base at V and 7 bases at J; junction bases unmatched: 6. This chain's CDR3 is CASSLWVAGGLEQYF. The CDR3 coding sequence is TGTGCCAGCAGTTTATGGGTAGCGGGAGGGCTTGAGCAGTACTTC.

V usage is TRBV9 and J usage is TRBJ2-7; TRBD1 might be the D (6 bases). Germline CDR1 reads SGDLS; CDR2 reads YYNGEE. This CDR3 is built from 14 residues. V was cut by 4 bases and J by 2 bases, with 13 bases left in between. The CDR3 sequence is CASSPNRETYEQYF. The CDR3 DNA follows: TGTGCCAGCAGCCCCAACAGGGAGACCTACGAGCAGTACTTC.

The V call is TRBV7-9, the J call TRBJ1-4; D possibly corresponds to TRBD1 (5 bases). The V gene lost 5 bases and the J gene lost 3 bases, with 16 bases spanning the gap. Germline V gene lookup returns CDR1 SEHNR and CDR2 FQNEAQ (reference sequence). The CDR3 totals 16 residues. CDR3 nucleotides: TGTGCCAGCAGCCCCGGGACTCCCGGGCCTAATGAAAAACTGTTTTTT. As protein: CASSPGTPGPNEKLFF.